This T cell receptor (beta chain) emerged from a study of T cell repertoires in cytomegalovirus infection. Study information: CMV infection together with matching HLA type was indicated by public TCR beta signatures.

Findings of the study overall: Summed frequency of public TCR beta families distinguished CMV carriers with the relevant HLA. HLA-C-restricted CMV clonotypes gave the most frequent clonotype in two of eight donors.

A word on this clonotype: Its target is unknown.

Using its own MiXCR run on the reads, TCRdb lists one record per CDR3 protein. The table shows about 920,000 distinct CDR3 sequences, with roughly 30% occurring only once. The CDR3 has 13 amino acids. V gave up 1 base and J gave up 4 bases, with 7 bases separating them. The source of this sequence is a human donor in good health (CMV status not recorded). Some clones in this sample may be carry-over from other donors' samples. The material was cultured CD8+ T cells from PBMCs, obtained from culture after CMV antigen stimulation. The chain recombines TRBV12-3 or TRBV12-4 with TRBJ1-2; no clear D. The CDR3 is CASSLGRLYGYTF. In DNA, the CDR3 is TGTGCCAGCAGTTTAGGGAGACTCTATGGCTACACCTTC.